Described below is a single T cell receptor (beta chain) sequence and its context. What it recognizes is unknown. The library was made from cDNA and included unique molecular identifiers. T cells, about 0.9 to 10 million of them, yielded some 540,000 cDNA molecules. TCRdb analysed the PCR reads with MiXCR anew, one entry per CDR3 protein. The repertoire holds 450,000 to 650,000 distinct CDR3 sequences, about 44% seen once, with 1.5% to 2% in the top ten. The sample originates from a study of post-analysis software for immune sequencing data. Study context: Courses of disease covered relapsing-remitting, secondary progressive and progressive-relapsing multiple sclerosis. Study observations and caveats: A significant reduction in normalized Chao1 diversity was observed in multiple sclerosis patients versus controls. Four to six TRBV segments appeared more often in patients than in controls, and TRBV5-6, TRBV5-1 and TRBV20-1 were among these. The authors found that F measure strongly co-clustered same-batch samples.

Germline CDR1 is SEHNR and CDR2 is FQNEAQ (reference sequence). V lost 5 bases, J lost 8 bases, and 21 bases lay in between. CDR3 length: 15 amino acids. This sequence was found in a girl aged 10 to 17 with multiple sclerosis. This chain joins TRBV7-9 and TRBJ1-2; D unresolved. What was sequenced was blood. Written as DNA, the CDR3 is TGTGCCAGCAGCCCCGAATACCAAAGGGCCCAAGGCTACACCTTC. Amino acids: CASSPEYQRAQGYTF.